This T cell receptor beta chain was recorded in a study of cytomegalovirus exposure and HLA in healthy donors. V lost 3 bases and J lost 6; bases outside the gene matches: 13. Germline assignment: CDR1 GTSNPN and CDR2 SVGIG (reference sequence). This CDR3 has 15 amino acids. Comments on this clone: Antigen unknown.

With 60 Vbeta and 13 Jbeta primers, the PCR was carried out. Some clones are missing from TCRdb's copy, which holds only in-frame ones; the method was immunoSEQ multiplex PCR. This specimen shows tens of thousands of clones; the ten leading clones hold more than 1.5%. Those who donated were healthy bone marrow donors. Study-wide results and caveats: Highly shared sequence variants in one cluster were likely a sequencing artifact. According to a later analysis, most TCR beta chains associated with CMV appeared HLA-restricted.

This TCR came from a woman aged 30 to 39 in good health and CMV-seronegative. The sequencing input was PBMCs. V usage is TRBV30 and J usage is TRBJ2-7; 8 bases match TRBD1. This CDR3 reads CAWSGPWTGNREQYF. The CDR3 DNA follows: TGTGCCTGGAGCGGACCTTGGACAGGGAACCGCGAGCAGTACTTC. Drawing the rest from reference TRBV30 and TRBJ2-7, the complete variable domain is SQTIHQWPATLVQPVGSPLSLECTVEGTSNPNLYWYRQAAGRGLQLLFYSVGIGQISSEVPQNLSASRPQDRQFILSSKKLLLSDSGFYLCAWSGPWTGNREQYFGPGTRLTVT.